Listed below are T cell receptor beta chains from one sample, sequenced in a study of radiotherapy plus CTLA-4 blockade in lung cancer. TCRdb keeps only in-frame clones here, not all; method: immunoSEQ multiplex PCR. The data hold about 60,000 clones, with approximately 67% observed a single time. The starting material was peripheral blood, obtained from a patient treated with radiotherapy plus ipilimumab. These TCRs come from a human donor with non-small cell lung cancer whose response to radiotherapy plus ipilimumab could not be evaluated. CDR3s include the opening cysteine and the closing phenylalanine or tryptophan. Fields, in order: V gene, D gene, clone size, CDR3 protein. The D gene is left open where the match is weak. Clone size is stated in some rows and not others, as once, few, many or a class when expanded.

v_gene: TRBV9; d_gene: TRBD1; abundance: NA; CDR3aa: CASSVKDRGGGYTF
v_gene: TRBV6-5; d_gene: NA; abundance: NA; CDR3aa: CASSYSLRNEQFF
v_gene: TRBV19; d_gene: NA; abundance: many; CDR3aa: CASSISRQVNEKLFF
v_gene: TRBV5-4; d_gene: TRBD1; abundance: few; CDR3aa: CASSTGLTVNTEAFF
v_gene: TRBV18; d_gene: TRBD1; abundance: NA; CDR3aa: CASSPPGQQPYLYGYTF
v_gene: TRBV9; d_gene: TRBD2; abundance: NA; CDR3aa: CASSVSGGYTGELFF
v_gene: TRBV18; d_gene: TRBD2; abundance: few; CDR3aa: CASSLGTSGGETQYF
v_gene: TRBV19; d_gene: TRBD1; abundance: NA; CDR3aa: CASTSDRGNEKLFF
v_gene: TRBV9; d_gene: NA; abundance: once; CDR3aa: CASSVVDKGYEQYF
v_gene: TRBV5-6; d_gene: TRBD1; abundance: NA; CDR3aa: CASSLGTGSYNSPLHF
v_gene: TRBV19; d_gene: NA; abundance: NA; CDR3aa: CAVLIGYTEAFF
v_gene: TRBV30; d_gene: TRBD1; abundance: NA; CDR3aa: CAWSVRGQGNQPQHF
v_gene: TRBV6-1; d_gene: TRBD1; abundance: NA; CDR3aa: CASSGTGGADEKLFF
v_gene: TRBV11-2; d_gene: TRBD1; abundance: NA; CDR3aa: CASSFKTGVNSPLHF
v_gene: TRBV7-9; d_gene: TRBD1; abundance: few; CDR3aa: CASSLRQGTANEKLFF
v_gene: TRBV2; d_gene: NA; abundance: few; CDR3aa: CASSILSGETQYF
v_gene: TRBV11-3; d_gene: TRBD1; abundance: NA; CDR3aa: CASQGVRVGELFF
v_gene: TRBV4-1; d_gene: TRBD1; abundance: NA; CDR3aa: CASSRLGQGNSGANVLTF
v_gene: TRBV7-3; d_gene: TRBD1; abundance: NA; CDR3aa: CASSLMGQGAFEQFF
v_gene: TRBV9; d_gene: NA; abundance: NA; CDR3aa: CASSARTYQETQYF
v_gene: TRBV10-3; d_gene: TRBD1; abundance: few; CDR3aa: CAIGGTGGATGNTIYF
v_gene: TRBV30; d_gene: TRBD1; abundance: NA; CDR3aa: CAWSRGDNQPQHF
v_gene: TRBV11-2; d_gene: TRBD1; abundance: NA; CDR3aa: CASSLPGGQAMNTEAFF
v_gene: TRBV20-1; d_gene: NA; abundance: NA; CDR3aa: CSASNYNEQFF
v_gene: TRBV6-6; d_gene: NA; abundance: NA; CDR3aa: CASRWGQTYEQYF
v_gene: TRBV7-2; d_gene: TRBD2; abundance: NA; CDR3aa: CASGGAYEQYF
v_gene: TRBV7-2; d_gene: TRBD1; abundance: NA; CDR3aa: CASSSGQGRGFGYTF
v_gene: TRBV15; d_gene: NA; abundance: once; CDR3aa: CATSPDPGNQPQHF
v_gene: TRBV6-5; d_gene: NA; abundance: NA; CDR3aa: CASSTHRAPYEQYF
v_gene: TRBV28; d_gene: TRBD2; abundance: NA; CDR3aa: CASHERGGTDTQYF
v_gene: TRBV30; d_gene: TRBD2; abundance: NA; CDR3aa: CAWSRLAGGTDTQYF
v_gene: TRBV19; d_gene: TRBD2; abundance: NA; CDR3aa: CASSISSGGWQETQYF
v_gene: TRBV7-3; d_gene: NA; abundance: NA; CDR3aa: CASSSGGRTGANVLTF
v_gene: TRBV4-2; d_gene: TRBD1; abundance: NA; CDR3aa: CASSQVTGADTQYF
v_gene: TRBV2; d_gene: TRBD1; abundance: NA; CDR3aa: CASSDQGATNEKLFF
v_gene: TRBV6-5; d_gene: NA; abundance: few; CDR3aa: CASSYSTRLNTEAFF
v_gene: TRBV6-5; d_gene: TRBD2; abundance: few; CDR3aa: CASSGGTSGDYEQYF
v_gene: TRBV7-2; d_gene: NA; abundance: few; CDR3aa: CASSLRPGAGHNEQFF
v_gene: TRBV5-6; d_gene: TRBD2; abundance: NA; CDR3aa: CASSRTLAGGYTYNEQFF
v_gene: TRBV7-9; d_gene: NA; abundance: NA; CDR3aa: CASSLNYEQYF
v_gene: TRBV5-1; d_gene: NA; abundance: once; CDR3aa: CASSKVGQNTGELFF
v_gene: TRBV2; d_gene: NA; abundance: few; CDR3aa: CASRTANYGYTF
v_gene: TRBV5-1; d_gene: NA; abundance: NA; CDR3aa: CASREGGSYNEQFF
v_gene: TRBV5-1; d_gene: NA; abundance: NA; CDR3aa: CASSLGSDTQYF
v_gene: TRBV10-3; d_gene: TRBD1; abundance: NA; CDR3aa: CAIRGTGGEKLFF